The 14 T cell receptor beta chains reported below all come from one sample, sequenced in a study of blood T cell repertoires in COVID-19. The method was immunoSEQ multiplex PCR; TCRdb's version includes in-frame clones alone and lacks a portion of them. The sample lists a few hundred thousand clones; 70% to 90% were seen once. Specimen: PBMCs or T cells enriched from blood (not recorded which). The receptors shown here come from a man between 40 and 49 years old in a cohort exposed to, infected with or recovered from COVID-19 (not recorded which).

The chain links TRBV4-1 to TRBJ2-5, with TRBD1 identical over 10 bases. Germline-derived CDR1 and CDR2 are MGHRA and YSYEKL. This CDR3 contains 15 residues. The V and J ends lost 0 bases and 5 bases, in that order; junction bases with no gene match: 3. The CDR3 reads CASSQEWGQGETQYF. The CDR3 region has the DNA TGCGCCAGCAGCCAAGAATGGGGACAGGGGGAGACCCAGTACTTC.

This chain links TRBV19 with TRBJ2-1; D is perhaps TRBD1 (5 bases). Per the germline V gene, CDR1 is LNHDA and CDR2 is SQIVND (reference sequence). This CDR3 comprises 17 residues. Trimming removed 5 bases from V and 0 bases from J, with 17 bases in between. DNA for the CDR3: TGTGCCAGTAGTCCCCCACGACAGAGTAGCTCCTACAATGAGCAGTTCTTC. Its protein is CASSPPRQSSSYNEQFF.

J is TRBJ2-7 and V is TRBV19, with 7 bases matching TRBD1. Looked up from germline, CDR1 is LNHDA and CDR2 is SQIVND (reference sequence). J gave up 6 bases and V 6 bases, and 11 bases lay outside the gene matches. The CDR3 runs to 14 residues. CDR3 in amino acids: CASRKTGLGFEQYF. CDR3 DNA: TGTGCCAGTAGGAAGACAGGGTTGGGGTTCGAGCAGTACTTC.

The rearrangement uses TRBV2 and TRBJ1-4; perhaps TRBD1 as D (6 bases). Between the trimmed V and J ends, which lost 6 bases and 6 bases, there was a span of 14 bases. Per germline, CDR1 SNHLY and CDR2 FYNNEI. The CDR3 consists of 14 residues. Here the CDR3 reads CASRPRTDHEKLFF. In nucleotides, the CDR3 is TGTGCCAGCAGACCTCGGACAGACCATGAAAAACTGTTTTTT. Supplemented by reference TRBV2 and TRBJ1-4, the full variable domain reads EPEVTQTPSHQVTQMGQEVILRCVPISNHLYFYWYRQILGQKVEFLVSFYNNEISEKSEIFDDQFSVERPDGSNFTLKIRSTKLEDSAMYFCASRPRTDHEKLFFGSGTQLSVL.

CDR3 sequence: CASSSRQPNSPLHF. DNA for the CDR3: TGTGCCAGCAGCTCCCGACAGCCTAATTCACCCCTCCACTTT. V is TRBV7-9 and J is TRBJ1-6, with D perhaps TRBD1 (5 bases). Germline assignment: CDR1 SEHNR and CDR2 FQNEAQ (reference sequence). The CDR3 spans 14 residues. Deletions cut 4 bases from V and 6 bases from J, with 10 bases between.

The chain carries TRBV29-1 and TRBJ2-1; 10 bases line up with TRBD2. The CDR3 runs to 14 residues. Germline V gene sequence: CDR1 SQVTM, CDR2 ANQGSEA. Trimming removed 7 bases from V and 4 bases from J; junction bases left unmatched: 7. The CDR3, as DNA: TGCAGCGCCTTATCTAGCGGGAGATACAATGAGCAGTTCTTC. The encoded protein is CSALSSGRYNEQFF.

This chain connects TRBV3-1 (or the pseudogene TRBV3-2) to TRBJ1-1, with 8 nucleotides matching TRBD1. Germline V lookup: CDR1 LGHDT, CDR2 YNNKEL (reference sequence). The V and J ends lost 4 bases and 11 bases, in that order; junction bases with no gene match: 6. The CDR3 spans 12 residues. CDR3 amino acids: CASSRRTGIAFF. The CDR3, as DNA: TGTGCCAGCAGCCGAAGGACAGGGATTGCTTTCTTT.

The chain employs TRBV13 and TRBJ2-6; possibly TRBD1 for D (6 bases). This CDR3 has 15 residues. Trimming removed 4 bases at V and 0 bases at J, with 7 bases between. The germline V gene encodes CDR1 PRHDT and CDR2 FYEKMQ (reference sequence). CDR3 DNA: TGTGCCAGCAGCTCCAGGGGCTCTGGGGCCAACGTCCTGACTTTC. Amino acids: CASSSRGSGANVLTF.

V and J are TRBV3-1 (or the pseudogene TRBV3-2) and TRBJ2-7; D possibly corresponds to TRBD2 (5 bases). Germline CDR1 and CDR2: LGHDT and YNNKEL (reference sequence). The germline V and J ends were trimmed by 4 bases and 2 bases, with 15 bases remaining between them. The length of the CDR3 is 15 residues. The CDR3 spells CASSLGRNGPYEQYF. The CDR3 DNA reads TGTGCCAGCAGCCTAGGGAGAAACGGCCCCTACGAGCAGTACTTC.

As concerns this clone: Other nucleotide sequences in the sample specify the same CDR3. The rearrangement joins TRBV5-1 to TRBJ1-1; TRBD1 matches at 8 bases. Looked up from germline, CDR1 is SGHRS and CDR2 is YFSETQ. The CDR3 is 12 residues long. The junction had 2 bases not matched to a gene; V was cut back by 2 bases and J by 8 bases. CDR3 region: CASSLGQGEAFF. In nucleotides, the CDR3 is TGCGCCAGCAGCTTAGGACAGGGAGAAGCTTTCTTT.

This chain links TRBV10-2 with TRBJ2-7, with D unresolved. This CDR3 comprises 11 residues. Per the germline V gene, CDR1 is WSHSY and CDR2 is SAAADI. V was cut by 3 bases and J by 9 bases, with 9 bases left in between. The CDR3 coding sequence is TGCGCCAGCAGTGACAGTTTTGGGCAGTACTTC. It translates to CASSDSFGQYF.

The chain couples TRBV28 to TRBJ1-3, with TRBD1 matching 7 bases. The trim removed 5 bases at V and 0 bases at J, leaving 7 bases unmatched. Germline V gene sequence: CDR1 MDHEN, CDR2 SYDVKM. The CDR3 consists of 16 residues. This CDR3 reads CASSAPGGYSGNTIYF. The DNA for the CDR3 is TGTGCCAGCAGTGCCCCAGGGGGGTACTCTGGAAACACCATATATTTT.

V gene TRBV21-1 combines with J gene TRBJ1-5. TRBV21-1 is a known pseudogene. This CDR3 spans 17 amino acids. The chain's CDR3 is CASSKYGRRNGNQPQHF. CDR3 nucleotide sequence: TGTGCCAGCAGCAAGTACGGCAGGAGGAATGGCAATCAGCCCCAGCATTTT.

This clone was seen just once. The chain is built from TRBV9 and TRBJ1-3; a weak D match, TRBD1 (5 bases). CDR1 SGDLS and CDR2 YYNGEE come from the germline V gene. V lost 0 bases, J lost 4 bases, and 14 bases lay in between. The length of the CDR3 is 16 residues. The CDR3 spells CASSVDPQGSGNTIYF. In DNA form, the CDR3 reads TGTGCCAGCAGCGTAGACCCGCAGGGATCCGGAAACACCATATATTTT.